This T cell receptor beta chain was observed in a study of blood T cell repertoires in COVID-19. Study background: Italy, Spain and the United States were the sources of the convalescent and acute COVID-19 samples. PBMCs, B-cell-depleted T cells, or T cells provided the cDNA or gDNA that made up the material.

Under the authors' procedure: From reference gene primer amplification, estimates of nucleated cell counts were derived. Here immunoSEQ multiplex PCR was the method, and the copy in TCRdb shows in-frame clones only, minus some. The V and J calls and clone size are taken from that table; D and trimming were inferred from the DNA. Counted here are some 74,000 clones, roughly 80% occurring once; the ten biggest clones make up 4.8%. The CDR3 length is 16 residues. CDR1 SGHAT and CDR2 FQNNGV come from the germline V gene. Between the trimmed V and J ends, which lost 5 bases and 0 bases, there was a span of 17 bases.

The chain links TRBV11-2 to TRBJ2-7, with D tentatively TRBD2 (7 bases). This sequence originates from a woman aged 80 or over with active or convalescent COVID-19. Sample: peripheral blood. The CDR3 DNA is TGTGCCAGCAGCGCCGTGAGGGGGGGTAGCTCCTACGAGCAGTACTTC. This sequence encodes CASSAVRGGSSYEQYF.